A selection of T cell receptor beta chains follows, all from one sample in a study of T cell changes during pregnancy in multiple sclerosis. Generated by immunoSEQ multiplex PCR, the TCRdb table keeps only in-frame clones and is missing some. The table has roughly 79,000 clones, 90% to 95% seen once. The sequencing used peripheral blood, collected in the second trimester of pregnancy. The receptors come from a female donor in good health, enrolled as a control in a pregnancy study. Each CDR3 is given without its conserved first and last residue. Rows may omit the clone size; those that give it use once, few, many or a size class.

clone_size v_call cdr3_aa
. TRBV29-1 SVGGPRTEAF
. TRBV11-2 ASTITGNGYT
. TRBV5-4 ASTKDRGGGETQY
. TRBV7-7 ASSSGQPNEKLF
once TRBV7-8 ASSLARGIAEAF
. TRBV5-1 ASSIIQGNTEAF
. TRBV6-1 ASSESQIEAF
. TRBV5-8 ASSLGDRVYTDTQY
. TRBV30 AWSVASNYGYT
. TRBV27 ATSRGTGTLEAF
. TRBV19 ASSPNRVDQPQH
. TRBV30 AFSSRGSLGNTEAF
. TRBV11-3 ASSLGRTENTGELF
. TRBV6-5 ASSNRGTGNTIY
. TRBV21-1 ASSKVYGSGRGQPSYEQY
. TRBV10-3 AISQGTGAEGYT
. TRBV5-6 ASSFDRGLNTDTQY
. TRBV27 ASSQGTFSGANVLT
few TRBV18 ASSPPRDSSEQY
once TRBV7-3 ASSVGQGYSPLH
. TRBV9 ASSDGVGLESYEQY
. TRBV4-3 ASSQDRQGSGNTIY
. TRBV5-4 ASSWDRVSTDTQY
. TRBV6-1 ASTPSLNYGYT